This T cell receptor (beta chain) emerged from a study of glioma-infiltrating T cells. TCR alpha and beta CDR3 regions were amplified from RNA using iRepertoire nested multiplex PCR. Tissue mRNA or PBMC total RNA, roughly 100-400 ng, went into one-step reverse transcription and amplification. TCRdb redid the calling of the multiplex PCR reads with MiXCR, one entry per CDR3 protein. Altogether about 140,000 distinct CDR3 sequences are present, approximately 39% being singletons, with the ten largest covering 20% to 25%. Findings and limits, study-wide: Gliomas, especially low-grade, showed above-expected tissue-blood divergence; non-neoplastic patients showed below.

Only one count was recorded for this clonotype. Antigen: not known. V was pared by 4 bases and J by 2 bases, with 8 bases between. The germline CDR1 and CDR2 sequences are DFQATT and SNEGSKA (reference sequence). The CDR3 is 12 residues long. Sequenced: glioma tissue, nonneoplastic brain tissue, or PBMCs (not recorded which). The sequence was obtained from a human donor with low-grade glioma or glioblastoma, undergoing nonglioma brain surgery, or in good health (not recorded which). This chain joins TRBV20-1 and TRBJ1-2; no definite D call. The CDR3 coding sequence is TGCAGTGCTAAAGTAGGGAACTATGGCTACACCTTC. Protein product: CSAKVGNYGYTF.